The 28 T cell receptor beta chains presented below share a single source sample, sequenced in a study of post-analysis software for immune sequencing data. General study findings and limits: In patients, four to six TRBV segments were more frequent than in controls, with TRBV5-6, TRBV5-1 and TRBV20-1 among them.

Unique molecular identifiers tagged the TCR beta cDNA libraries. TCRdb reanalysed the PCR reads using MiXCR and keeps one entry per CDR3 protein. This table has roughly 600,000 distinct CDR3 sequences, 40% to 50% appearing once. Their antigens are not known. The specimen was blood. The receptors come from a girl under 18 with multiple sclerosis.

This clonotype was seen a few times. This chain uses TRBV12-3 or TRBV12-4 with TRBJ2-5, with 10 bases fitting TRBD2. V dropped 7 bases and J dropped 8; count of bases not matched to a gene: 7. This CDR3 spans 13 amino acids. The CDR3 is CASTLGLAATQYF. CDR3 coding DNA: TGTGCCAGCACCCTCGGACTAGCGGCAACCCAGTACTTC.

The chain has TRBV7-6 and TRBJ1-1; perhaps TRBD1 as D (5 bases). The CDR3 has 14 amino acids. Trimming cost V 5 bases and J 1 base, with 11 bases left between them. Per germline, CDR1 SGHVS and CDR2 FNYEAQ. The CDR3: CASSVVGENTEAFF. For the CDR3, the DNA is TGTGCCAGCAGCGTGGTAGGGGAGAACACTGAAGCTTTCTTT.

The table lists this clonotype with a few counts. V and J are TRBV5-1 and TRBJ2-7, with TRBD1 as a possible D gene (6 bases). Trimming shortened V by 0 bases and J by 6 bases, and 16 bases separated the two germline ends. CDR1 SGHRS and CDR2 YFSETQ come from the germline V gene. The CDR3 has 15 amino acids. The DNA of the CDR3 is TGCGCCAGCAGCTTGGTCGCACAGGGTAATGGCGAGCAGTACTTC. Amino acids: CASSLVAQGNGEQYF.

The table lists this clonotype with a count of one. This sequence joins TRBV5-1 and TRBJ2-4, with D possibly called TRBD1 or TRBD2 (5 bases each). The length of the CDR3 is 15 residues. V shed 4 bases and J shed 1 base, with 12 bases lying between them. Per germline, CDR1 SGHRS and CDR2 YFSETQ. The CDR3 sequence: CASSEDGAAKNIQYF. The DNA of the CDR3 is TGCGCCAGCAGCGAAGACGGGGCGGCCAAAAACATTCAGTACTTC. The whole variable domain, filled in from reference TRBV5-1 and TRBJ2-4, reads KAGVTQTPRYLIKTRGQQVTLSCSPISGHRSVSWYQQTPGQGLQFLFEYFSETQRNKGNFPGRFSGRQFSNSRSEMNVSTLELGDSALYLCASSEDGAAKNIQYFGAGTRLSVL.

The chain links TRBV29-1 to TRBJ2-1; D is undetermined. V was shortened by 7 bases and J by 8 bases, with 21 bases between the two germline ends. Germline lookup yields CDR1 SQVTM and CDR2 ANQGSEA. The CDR3 length is 14 residues. CDR3 region: CSAILQFGIDEQFF. In nucleotides, the CDR3 is TGCAGCGCCATTCTACAATTTGGTATAGATGAGCAGTTCTTC.

This clonotype has only a few counts. The chain employs TRBV6-5 and TRBJ2-3; D is unresolved. Germline assignment: CDR1 MNHEY and CDR2 SVGAGI. V lost 6 bases and J 2 bases, leaving 12 bases between the germline ends. This CDR3 is built from 14 residues. CDR3 nucleotides: TGTGCCAGCAGGATTCGTAAGTCCACAGATACGCAGTATTTT. This gives the protein CASRIRKSTDTQYF.

This chain uses TRBV11-2 with TRBJ1-2; D uncertain. Germline V lookup: CDR1 SGHAT, CDR2 FQNNGV. The CDR3 is made up of 16 amino acids. The germline V and J ends were trimmed by 1 base and 0 bases, with 12 bases remaining between them. Here the CDR3 reads CASSLAPFQTNYGYTF. The CDR3 DNA sequence: TGTGCCAGCAGCTTAGCTCCATTCCAGACTAACTATGGCTACACCTTC.

This clonotype was recorded many times. DNA of the CDR3: TGCAGCGTTAGGGGTAACTATGGCTACACCTTC. Protein product: CSVRGNYGYTF. V gene TRBV29-1 combines with J gene TRBJ1-2; the D gene is possibly TRBD1 (5 bases). Trimming took 5 bases from V and 1 from J, leaving 5 bases between them. Germline assignment: CDR1 SQVTM and CDR2 ANQGSEA. The CDR3 is 11 residues long.

CDR3 amino acids: CASSRSGQGVATEAFF. The CDR3 DNA follows: TGTGCCAGCAGCCGCTCGGGACAGGGGGTGGCCACTGAAGCTTTCTTT. The rearrangement links TRBV7-2 to TRBJ1-1; TRBD1 matches 11 bases. Trimming removed 5 bases from V and 4 bases from J; junction bases left unmatched: 9. From germline, CDR1 is SGHTA and CDR2 FQGNSA. The CDR3 is 16 amino acids.

This chain joins TRBV2 and TRBJ2-3, with D possibly TRBD1 on 6 matching bases. This CDR3 region has 14 residues. The germline V gene has CDR1 SNHLY and CDR2 FYNNEI. The V end lost 6 bases, the J end lost 8 bases, and 18 bases lay between the germline ends. DNA of the CDR3: TGTGCCAGCAGGGCTACAGGGCAACGCGGTACGCAGTATTTT. Protein: CASRATGQRGTQYF.

In its sample, this clonotype was seen once. The J gene is TRBJ1-6, the V gene TRBV5-1; 7 bases match TRBD1. The CDR3 covers 14 residues. Germline CDR1 and CDR2: SGHRS and YFSETQ. The V segment lost 2 bases and the J segment 10 bases; nucleotides outside the gene matches: 6. The CDR3 DNA reads as TGCGCCAGCAGCTTAGAGGGGGCGCGGTCACCCCTCCACTTT. This gives the protein CASSLEGARSPLHF.

The chain couples TRBV5-1 to TRBJ2-1; maybe TRBD1 (6 bases). The V gene lost 2 bases and the J gene lost 4 bases, with 13 bases spanning the gap. The CDR3 has 15 amino acids. The V gene's germline CDR1 is SGHRS and CDR2 YFSETQ. CDR3 loop: CASSFQQGGYNEQFF. The CDR3 nucleotides read TGCGCCAGCAGCTTTCAACAGGGTGGATACAATGAGCAGTTCTTC.

This clonotype was observed a few times. V and J are TRBV5-1 and TRBJ2-7; D possibly matches TRBD1 or TRBD2 (6 bases each). Trimming left V 1 base short and J 5 bases short, with 13 bases between. Per germline, CDR1 SGHRS and CDR2 YFSETQ. The CDR3 consists of 14 residues. CDR3 coding DNA: TGCGCCAGCAGCTTGCGGGGGCCAGAGGACGAGCAGTACTTC. Translated, it gives CASSLRGPEDEQYF. Based on the CDR3 plus reference TRBV5-1 and TRBJ2-7, the full variable domain is KAGVTQTPRYLIKTRGQQVTLSCSPISGHRSVSWYQQTPGQGLQFLFEYFSETQRNKGNFPGRFSGRQFSNSRSEMNVSTLELGDSALYLCASSLRGPEDEQYFGPGTRLTVT.

The chain combines TRBV12-3 or TRBV12-4 with TRBJ2-5; D is undetermined. The V gene lost 4 bases and the J gene lost 3 bases, with 9 bases spanning the gap. This CDR3 region has 13 residues. CDR3 in DNA: TGTGCCAGCAGTTCGGCTAGGAAAGAGACCCAGTACTTC. This translates into CASSSARKETQYF.

The chain recombines TRBV5-6 with TRBJ2-1; D perhaps matches TRBD2 (6 bases). Germline values: CDR1 SGHDT, CDR2 YYEEEE. The CDR3 spans 15 residues. Deletions cut 7 bases from V and 2 bases from J, with 16 bases between. The CDR3 region is CASWAGGRTYNEQFF. The DNA for the CDR3 is TGTGCCAGCTGGGCCGGAGGGCGCACCTACAATGAGCAGTTCTTC.

This clonotype was counted a few times. The V call is TRBV29-1, the J call TRBJ1-3; TRBD1 is a possible D gene (6 bases). CDR3 length: 13 amino acids. Germline V gene lookup returns CDR1 SQVTM and CDR2 ANQGSEA. V lost 3 bases and J 4 bases, leaving 10 bases between the germline ends. CDR3 protein: CSVDRQAGNTIYF. CDR3 in DNA: TGCAGCGTTGATAGACAGGCAGGAAACACCATATATTTT.

This clonotype showed up just a few times. This chain uses TRBV11-2 with TRBJ1-4; tentative D call: TRBD1 (5 bases). CDR1 is SGHAT, CDR2 FQNNGV, per germline. V lost 5 bases, J lost 8 bases, and 12 bases lay in between. This CDR3 is built from 13 residues. The CDR3 region is CASSRTGSEKLFF. CDR3 sequence (DNA): TGTGCCAGCAGCCGCACAGGAAGCGAAAAACTGTTTTTT.

The rearrangement links TRBV3-1 to TRBJ1-1, with D hard to call. CDR1 and CDR2 from the germline V gene are LGHDT and YNNKEL (reference sequence). V lost 3 bases to trimming and J lost 3 bases, with 8 bases between them. This CDR3 is 13 amino acids long. CDR3 nucleotide sequence: TGTGCCAGCAGCCAGGGGTACTACACTGAAGCTTTCTTT. Its translation is CASSQGYYTEAFF.

The CDR3 loop reads CIAVGANGYTF. CDR3 bases: TGCATCGCAGTGGGGGCGAATGGCTACACCTTC. V usage is TRBV20-1 and J usage is TRBJ1-2; D might be TRBD1 (6 bases). The CDR3 is 11 amino acids. The germline V gene encodes CDR1 DFQATT and CDR2 SNEGSKA (reference sequence).

This clonotype was counted at least ten times. The CDR3, as DNA: TGTGCCAGCCGACGCCGGGACAGGGGTATAGAGACCCAGTACTTC. Encoded protein: CASRRRDRGIETQYF. This chain uses TRBV7-9 with TRBJ2-5; 10 bases align to TRBD1. Germline CDR1 and CDR2: SEHNR and FQNEAQ (reference sequence). With 8 bases clipped from V and 4 bases from J, the junction kept 10 bases outside the gene matches. The CDR3 extends over 15 amino acids.

This clonotype showed up just a few times. The chain carries TRBV7-6 and TRBJ2-7; TRBD1 matches at 10 bases. The CDR3 length is 16 residues. Trimming cost V 5 bases and J 2 bases; bases outside gene matches: 9. The germline V gene encodes CDR1 SGHVS and CDR2 FNYEAQ. The CDR3 nucleotides read TGTGCCAGCAGCCCACCCGGGGACAGGGGAACCTACGAGCAGTACTTC. It codes for CASSPPGDRGTYEQYF.

The J gene is TRBJ2-7, the V gene TRBV12-3 or TRBV12-4; perhaps D is TRBD1 or TRBD2 (6 bases each). There are 16 residues in the CDR3. Trimming cost V 3 bases and J 4 bases, with 19 bases left between them. CDR3 loop: CASSLGGRPQGYEQYF. CDR3 sequence (DNA): TGTGCCAGCAGTTTGGGGGGCAGGCCTCAGGGGTACGAGCAGTACTTC.

The count of this clonotype is one. Relative to the germline gene, one junction end is altered; a read error may explain this. The CDR3, as DNA: TGTGCCATCAGTGATCCGACAAGAGCCAAAAACATTCGGTACTTC. As protein: CAISDPTRAKNIRYF. The V call is TRBV10-3, the J call TRBJ2-4; D unclear. The V gene's germline CDR1 is ENHRY and CDR2 SYGVKD. This CDR3 is built from 15 residues.

The chain is built from TRBV20-1 and TRBJ1-5, with a weak D call TRBD1 (5 bases). This CDR3 contains 12 residues. Looked up from germline, CDR1 is DFQATT and CDR2 is SNEGSKA (reference sequence). Between the trimmed V and J ends, which lost 6 bases and 7 bases, there was a span of 13 bases. The CDR3 loop is CSARAGGQPQHF. CDR3 sequence (DNA): TGCAGTGCCCGTGCCGGGGGGCAGCCCCAGCATTTT.

This chain links TRBV5-1 with TRBJ2-1; 9 bases map to TRBD1. This CDR3 is built from 14 residues. V shed 4 bases and J 6 bases; nucleotides not matched to a gene: 5. Germline assignment: CDR1 SGHRS and CDR2 YFSETQ. The CDR3 protein is CASSIDRGGNEQFF. The CDR3 region has the DNA TGCGCCAGCAGCATTGACAGGGGGGGCAATGAGCAGTTCTTC.

J is TRBJ2-4 and V is TRBV7-2; no reliable D call. Trimming stripped 6 bases from V and 0 bases from J, with 9 bases between. In germline, CDR1 is SGHTA, CDR2 FQGNSA. This CDR3 has 14 amino acids. The CDR3 sequence is CASSYGLAKNIQYF. The CDR3 DNA sequence: TGTGCCAGCAGTTACGGGTTAGCCAAAAACATTCAGTACTTC. The variable domain in full, completed from reference TRBV7-2 and TRBJ2-4, reads GAGVSQSPSNKVTEKGKDVELRCDPISGHTALYWYRQSLGQGLEFLIYFQGNSAPDKSGLPSDRFSAERTGGSVSTLTIQRTQQEDSAVYLCASSYGLAKNIQYFGAGTRLSVL.

This clonotype was counted between two and nine times. The chain employs TRBV12-3 or TRBV12-4 and TRBJ2-5; 8 bases align to TRBD1. The CDR3 loop spans 12 amino acids. The trim removed 6 bases at V and 3 bases at J, leaving 0 bases unmatched. Here the CDR3 DNA reads TGTGCCAGCAGGGACAGGGAAGAGACCCAGTACTTC. Translation: CASRDREETQYF.

The chain employs TRBV6-2 or TRBV6-3 and TRBJ2-5; 8 bases fit TRBD1. The closer fit of TRBJ2-7 to the DNA end suggests the J call may be wrong. CDR3 size: 13 residues. Germline-derived CDR1 and CDR2 are MNHEY and SVGEGT. The CDR3 protein is CASRRQGTGEQYF. In DNA form, the CDR3 reads TGTGCCAGCAGGCGACAGGGGACGGGCGAGCAGTACTTC.